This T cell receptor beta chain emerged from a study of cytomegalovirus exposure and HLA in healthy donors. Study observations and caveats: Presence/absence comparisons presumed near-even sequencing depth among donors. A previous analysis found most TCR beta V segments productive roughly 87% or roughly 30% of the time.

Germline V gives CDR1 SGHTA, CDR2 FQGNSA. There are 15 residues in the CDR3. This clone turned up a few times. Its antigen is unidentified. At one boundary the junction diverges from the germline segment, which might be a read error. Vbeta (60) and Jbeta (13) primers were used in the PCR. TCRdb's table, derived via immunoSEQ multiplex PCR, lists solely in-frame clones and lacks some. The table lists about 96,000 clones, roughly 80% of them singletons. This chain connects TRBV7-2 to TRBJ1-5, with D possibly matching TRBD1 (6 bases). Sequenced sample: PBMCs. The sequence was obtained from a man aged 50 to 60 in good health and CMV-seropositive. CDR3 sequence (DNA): TGCGCCAGCAGCCAAGATGGGACAAATAATCAGCCCCAGCATTTT. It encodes CASSQDGTNNQPQHF.